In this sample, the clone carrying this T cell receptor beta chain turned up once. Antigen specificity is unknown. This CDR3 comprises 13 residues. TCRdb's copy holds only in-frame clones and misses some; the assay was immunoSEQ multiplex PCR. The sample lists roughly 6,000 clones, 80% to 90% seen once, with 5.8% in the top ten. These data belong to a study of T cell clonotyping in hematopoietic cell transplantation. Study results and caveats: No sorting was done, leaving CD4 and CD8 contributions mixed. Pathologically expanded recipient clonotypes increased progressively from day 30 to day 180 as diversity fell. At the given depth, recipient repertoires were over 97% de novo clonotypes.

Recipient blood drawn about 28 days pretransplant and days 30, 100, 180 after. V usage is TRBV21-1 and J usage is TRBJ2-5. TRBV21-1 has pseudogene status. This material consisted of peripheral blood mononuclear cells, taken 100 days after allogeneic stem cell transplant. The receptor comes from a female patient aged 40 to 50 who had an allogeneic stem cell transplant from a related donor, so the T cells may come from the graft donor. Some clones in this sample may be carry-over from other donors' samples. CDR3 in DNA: TGTGCCAGCAGCAAACGGAACCAAGAGACCCAGTACTTC. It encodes CASSKRNQETQYF.